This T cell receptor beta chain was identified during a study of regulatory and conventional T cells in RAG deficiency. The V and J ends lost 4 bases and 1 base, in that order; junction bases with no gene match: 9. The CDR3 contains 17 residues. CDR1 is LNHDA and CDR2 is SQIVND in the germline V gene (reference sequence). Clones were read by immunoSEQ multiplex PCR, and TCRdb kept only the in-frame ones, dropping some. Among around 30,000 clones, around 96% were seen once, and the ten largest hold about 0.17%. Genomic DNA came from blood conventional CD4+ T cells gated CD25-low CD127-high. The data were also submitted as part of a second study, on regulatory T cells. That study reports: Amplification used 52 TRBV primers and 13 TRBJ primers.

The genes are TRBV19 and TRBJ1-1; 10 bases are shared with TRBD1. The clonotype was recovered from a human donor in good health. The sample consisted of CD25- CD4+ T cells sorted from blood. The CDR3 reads CASSTDRGRRGNTEAFF. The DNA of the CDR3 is TGTGCCAGTAGTACTGACAGGGGGCGGCGGGGGAACACTGAAGCTTTCTTT.